The sequence of this T cell receptor beta chain was determined in a study of shared clonotypes between healthy human individuals. As for the study in general: For every donor, three CD4 naive, three CD4 memory, two CD8 naive and one CD8 memory plates were used.

CDR1 SGHVS and CDR2 FQNEAQ come from the germline V gene. Trimming shortened V by 5 bases and J by 7 bases, and 18 bases separated the two germline ends. This CDR3 is built from 14 residues. The protocol was immunoSEQ multiplex PCR, while the TCRdb copy is restricted to in-frame clones and leaves out a portion. The sample carries approximately 240,000 clones, 65% to 70% recorded once. This TCR was recovered from a man under 40 in good health. The chain employs TRBV7-8 and TRBJ2-7; D tentatively reads TRBD1 or TRBD2 (5 bases each). Sequenced input: memory CD4+ T cells sorted from blood. The subset: CD45RA-negative fraction. CDR3 protein: CASSIGTGAREQYF. CDR3 nucleotide sequence: TGTGCCAGCAGCATCGGAACCGGGGCGAGGGAGCAGTACTTC.